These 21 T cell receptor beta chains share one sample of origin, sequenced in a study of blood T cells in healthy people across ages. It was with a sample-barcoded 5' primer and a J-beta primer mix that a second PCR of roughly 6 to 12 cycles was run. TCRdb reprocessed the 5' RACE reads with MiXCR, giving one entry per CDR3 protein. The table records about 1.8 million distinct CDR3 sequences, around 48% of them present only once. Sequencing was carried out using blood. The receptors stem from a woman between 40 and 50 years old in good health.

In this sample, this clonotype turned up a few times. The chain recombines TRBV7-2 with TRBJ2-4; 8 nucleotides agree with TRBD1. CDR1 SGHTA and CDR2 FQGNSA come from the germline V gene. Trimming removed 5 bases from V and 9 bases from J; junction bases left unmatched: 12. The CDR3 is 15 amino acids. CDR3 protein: CASSGQGAIGTIQYF. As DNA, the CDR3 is TGTGCCAGCAGCGGGCAGGGGGCAATTGGCACCATTCAGTACTTC.

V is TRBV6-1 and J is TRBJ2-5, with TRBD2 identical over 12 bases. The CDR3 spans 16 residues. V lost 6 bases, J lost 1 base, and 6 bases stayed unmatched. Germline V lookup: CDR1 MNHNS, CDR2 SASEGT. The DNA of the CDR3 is TGTGCCAGCAGGGCCAGACTAGCGGGAGCCCAAGAGACCCAGTACTTC. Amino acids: CASRARLAGAQETQYF.

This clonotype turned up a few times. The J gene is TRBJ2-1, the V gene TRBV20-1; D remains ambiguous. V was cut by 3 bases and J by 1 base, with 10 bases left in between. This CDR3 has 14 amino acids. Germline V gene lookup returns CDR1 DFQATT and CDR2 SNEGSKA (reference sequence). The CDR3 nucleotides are TGCAGTGCTAGGGGAAGTGGTTCCTACAATGAGCAGTTCTTC. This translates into CSARGSGSYNEQFF.

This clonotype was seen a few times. As DNA, the CDR3 is TGTGCCAGCAGTTACGGGGGGGCGGTGAATGAGCAGTTCTTC. Its translation: CASSYGGAVNEQFF. The V and J genes are TRBV6-2 or TRBV6-3 and TRBJ2-1, with a weak D call TRBD2 (7 bases). This CDR3 region has 14 residues. Trimming removed 2 bases from V and 7 bases from J, with 12 bases in between. CDR1 and CDR2 (germline): MNHEY, SVGEGT.

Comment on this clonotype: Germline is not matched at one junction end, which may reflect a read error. The CDR3 DNA reads TGCGCCAGCAGCCAGGGACTAGCGGGGTATGAGCAGTTGTTC. Protein: CASSQGLAGYEQLF. The chain combines TRBV4-3 with TRBJ2-1; 13 nucleotides align to TRBD2. The germline gives CDR1 LGHNA, CDR2 YSLEER. This CDR3 has 14 amino acids.

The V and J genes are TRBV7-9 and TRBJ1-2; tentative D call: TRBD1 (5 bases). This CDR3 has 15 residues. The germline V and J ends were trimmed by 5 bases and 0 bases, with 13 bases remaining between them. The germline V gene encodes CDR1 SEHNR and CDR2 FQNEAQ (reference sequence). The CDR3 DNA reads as TGTGCCAGCAGCCCGACAGCGGGAGCTAACTATGGCTACACCTTC. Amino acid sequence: CASSPTAGANYGYTF.

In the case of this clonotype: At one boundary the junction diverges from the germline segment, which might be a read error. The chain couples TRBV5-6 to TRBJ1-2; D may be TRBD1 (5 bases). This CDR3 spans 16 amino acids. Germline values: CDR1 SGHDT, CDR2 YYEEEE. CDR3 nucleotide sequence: TGTGCCAGCAGCTTTGTCCCCACTAGGGCAGGGACTGGCTGCACCTTC. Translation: CASSFVPTRAGTGCTF. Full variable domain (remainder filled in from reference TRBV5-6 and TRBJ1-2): DAGVTQSPTHLIKTRGQQVTLRCSPKSGHDTVSWYQQALGQGPQFIFQYYEEEERQRGNFPDRFSGHQFPNYSSELNVNALLLGDSALYLCASSFVPTRAGTGCTFGSGTRLTVV.

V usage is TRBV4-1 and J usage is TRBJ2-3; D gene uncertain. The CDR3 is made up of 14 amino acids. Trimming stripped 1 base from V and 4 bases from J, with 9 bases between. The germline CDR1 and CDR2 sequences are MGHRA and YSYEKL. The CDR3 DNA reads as TGCGCCAGCAGCCAAGCTCATATCGCAGATACGCAGTATTTT. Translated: CASSQAHIADTQYF.

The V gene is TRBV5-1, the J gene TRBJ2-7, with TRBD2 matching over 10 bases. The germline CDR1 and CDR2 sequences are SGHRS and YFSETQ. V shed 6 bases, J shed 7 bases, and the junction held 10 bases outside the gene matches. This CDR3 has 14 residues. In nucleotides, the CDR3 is TGCGCCAGCACTAGCGGGGGAGAATACAATGAGCAGTACTTC. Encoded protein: CASTSGGEYNEQYF.

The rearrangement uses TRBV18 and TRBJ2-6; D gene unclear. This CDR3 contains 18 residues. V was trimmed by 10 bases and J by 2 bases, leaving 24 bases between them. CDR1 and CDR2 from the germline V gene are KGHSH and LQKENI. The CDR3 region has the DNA TGTGCCATCCCGGAGACTTCTACAGAGTTTGCTGGGGCCAACGTCCTGACTTTC. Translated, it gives CAIPETSTEFAGANVLTF.

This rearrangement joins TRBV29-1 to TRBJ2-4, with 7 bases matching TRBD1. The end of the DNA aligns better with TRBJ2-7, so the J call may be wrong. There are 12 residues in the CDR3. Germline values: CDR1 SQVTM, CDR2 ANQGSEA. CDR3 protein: CSVTGEGNEQYF. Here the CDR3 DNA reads TGCAGCGTCACAGGGGAAGGTAACGAGCAGTACTTC.

The CDR3 sequence: CASSGGLTWTGPYGDTQYF. The CDR3 nucleotides are TGCGCCAGCAGCGGGGGACTAACTTGGACAGGCCCTTATGGAGATACGCAGTATTTT. The chain carries TRBV5-1 and TRBJ2-3; either TRBD1 or TRBD2 may supply D (7 bases each). Per germline, CDR1 SGHRS and CDR2 YFSETQ. V was cut by 4 bases and J by 5 bases, with 29 bases left in between. CDR3 length equals 19 residues.

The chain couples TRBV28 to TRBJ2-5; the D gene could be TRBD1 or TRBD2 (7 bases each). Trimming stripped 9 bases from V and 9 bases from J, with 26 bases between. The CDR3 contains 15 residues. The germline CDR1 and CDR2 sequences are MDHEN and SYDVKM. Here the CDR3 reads CASTSGGTQGGSQYF. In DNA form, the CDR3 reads TGTGCCAGTACCTCTGGCGGGACCCAGGGGGGGTCCCAGTACTTC.

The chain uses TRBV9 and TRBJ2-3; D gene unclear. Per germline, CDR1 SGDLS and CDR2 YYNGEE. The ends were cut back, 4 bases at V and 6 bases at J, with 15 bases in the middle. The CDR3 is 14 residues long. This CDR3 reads CASSRRVGVDTQYF. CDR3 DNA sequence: TGTGCCAGCAGCCGACGGGTTGGGGTGGATACGCAGTATTTT.

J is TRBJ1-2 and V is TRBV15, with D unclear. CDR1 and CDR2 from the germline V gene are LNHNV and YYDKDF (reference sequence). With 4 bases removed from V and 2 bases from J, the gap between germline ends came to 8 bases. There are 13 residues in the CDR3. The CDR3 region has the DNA TGTGCCACCAGCAACGCAGCGAACTATGGCTACACCTTC. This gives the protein CATSNAANYGYTF.

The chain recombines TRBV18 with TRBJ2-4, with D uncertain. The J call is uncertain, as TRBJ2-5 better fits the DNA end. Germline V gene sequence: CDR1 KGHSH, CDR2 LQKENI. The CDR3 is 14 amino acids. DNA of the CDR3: TGTGCCAGCTCACCACCGGATGCTCCAGAGACCCAGTACTTC. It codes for CASSPPDAPETQYF.

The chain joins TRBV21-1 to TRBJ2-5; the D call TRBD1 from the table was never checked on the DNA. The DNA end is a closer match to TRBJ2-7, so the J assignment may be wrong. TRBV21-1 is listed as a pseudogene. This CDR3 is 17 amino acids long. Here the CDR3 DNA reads TGTGCCAGCAGCAAACCATTCATCGGGACAGGGTTTAACGAGCAGTACTTC. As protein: CASSKPFIGTGFNEQYF.

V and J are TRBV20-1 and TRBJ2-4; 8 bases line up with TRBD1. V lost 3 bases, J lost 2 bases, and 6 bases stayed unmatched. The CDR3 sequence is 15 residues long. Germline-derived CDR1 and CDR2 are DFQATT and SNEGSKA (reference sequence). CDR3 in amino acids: CSARDQGAPKNIQYF. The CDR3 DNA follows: TGCAGTGCTAGGGACCAGGGGGCGCCCAAAAACATTCAGTACTTC.

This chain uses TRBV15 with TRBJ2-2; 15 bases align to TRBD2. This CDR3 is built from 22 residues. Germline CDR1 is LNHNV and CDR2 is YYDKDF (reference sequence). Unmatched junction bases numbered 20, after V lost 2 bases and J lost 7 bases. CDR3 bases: TGTGCCACCAGCAGACAGCCAACCATTACACCGGGACTAGCGGGGGGCATCGGGGAGCTGTTTTTT. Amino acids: CATSRQPTITPGLAGGIGELFF.

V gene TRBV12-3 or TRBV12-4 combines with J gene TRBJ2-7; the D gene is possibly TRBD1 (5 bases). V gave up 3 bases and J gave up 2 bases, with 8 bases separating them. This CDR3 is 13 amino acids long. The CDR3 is CASSFDSPYEQYF. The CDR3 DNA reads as TGTGCCAGCAGTTTTGACAGTCCCTACGAGCAGTACTTC.

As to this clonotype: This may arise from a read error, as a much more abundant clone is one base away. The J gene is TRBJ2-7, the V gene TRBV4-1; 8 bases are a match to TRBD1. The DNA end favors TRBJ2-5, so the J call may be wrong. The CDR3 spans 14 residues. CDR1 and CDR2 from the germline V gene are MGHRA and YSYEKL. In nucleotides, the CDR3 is TGCGCCAGCTGCTCCAGACAGGGGCGGGAGACCCAGTACTTC. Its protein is CASCSRQGRETQYF.